Listed below are T cell receptor beta chains from one sample, sequenced in a study of blood T cells in healthy people across ages. TCRdb re-analysed the 5' RACE reads in MiXCR, keeping a single row per CDR3 protein. Of 700,000 to 900,000 distinct CDR3 sequences listed, around 24% are singletons. These same data were also listed under a study on T cells of mothers and their children.

The sequenced sample consisted of blood. Every receptor here comes from a boy between 10 and 17 years old in good health. The CDR3 runs from the conserved cysteine through the conserved F or W.

J gene,V gene,CDR3 protein
TRBJ2-7,TRBV3-1,CASSPGASGRRDEQYF
TRBJ1-1,TRBV7-3,CASRGGGPNIEAFF
TRBJ2-3,TRBV6-1,CASSLQGASDTQYF
-,TRBV28,CASSPDREDGTQYF
-,TRBV11-1,CANSLERTYEQYF
TRBJ2-1,TRBV4-1,CASSQERRSSYNEQFF
TRBJ1-1,TRBV5-1,CASSNGQSNTEAFF
TRBJ1-2,TRBV4-2,CASSPAAGLQGNYGYTF
TRBJ1-4,TRBV5-1,CASSLMGQSNEKLFF
TRBJ1-1,TRBV29-1,CSVVRGITEAFF
TRBJ2-7,TRBV7-9,CASRAKPGLRVDEQYF
TRBJ2-5,TRBV20-1,CSARVLSWYEETQYF
TRBJ1-4,TRBV19,CASSAPRDRGRLGNEKLFF
TRBJ2-3,TRBV28,CASSFTGRTDTQYF
TRBJ2-7,TRBV7-3,CASSSRGSGASYEQYF
TRBJ2-1,TRBV24-1,CATSGGSSYNEQFF
TRBJ1-5,TRBV27,CASSDDRNQPQHF
TRBJ2-5,TRBV2,CASSERSGIRETQYF
TRBJ1-5,TRBV12-3/TRBV12-4,CASSLIGFRQPQHF
TRBJ2-5,TRBV12-5,CASATGDQETQYF
-,TRBV29-1,CSAGLAGGLSYYNEQFF
-,TRBV29-1,CSVESRQANEQFF